The rows below give T cell receptor beta chains drawn from one sample of a study of T cell responses to AZD1222 COVID-19 vaccine. Method: immunoSEQ multiplex PCR; TCRdb's copy keeps in-frame clones and lacks some. The table lists 72,000 or so clones, under 95% of them singletons. Material: peripheral blood, obtained on day 0 of AZD1222 vaccination. Receptors originate from an adult in good health. Both conserved end residues are part of each CDR3. The order of the fields is J gene, V gene, clone size, D gene, CDR3 DNA, CDR3 protein. D genes are given only for firm matches. Clone size is given for some rows only: seen once, a few or many times, or a class if the clone is expanded.

TRBJ1-5 TRBV6-5 - - TGTGCCAACCACTCCGGGGACGGCAATCAGCCCCAGCATTTT CANHSGDGNQPQHF
TRBJ2-5 TRBV18 - - TGTGCCAGCTCATCCTTGGACAGAAATCAAGAGACCCAGTACTTC CASSSLDRNQETQYF
TRBJ2-5 TRBV3-1/TRBV3-2 - - TGTGCCAGCAGCTCAAGACCGGAGACCCAGTACTTC CASSSRPETQYF
TRBJ1-2 TRBV7-9 - TRBD1 TGTGCCAGCAGCTTATCCCGGGACAGATGCGGCTACACCTTC CASSLSRDRCGYTF
TRBJ2-7 TRBV29-1 - - TGCAGCGTTGAAGAAGGGCGTAAGGGGTCCTACGAGCAGTACTTC CSVEEGRKGSYEQYF
TRBJ1-1 TRBV19 few - TGTGCCAGTAGTAATTGGGCTACAGGGAAGGACACTGAAGCTTTCTTT CASSNWATGKDTEAFF
TRBJ2-1 TRBV7-8 - TRBD2 TGTGCCAGCAGCCCAAGGGGCCGGACTAGCGGGGGCTCCTACAATGAGCAGTTCTTC CASSPRGRTSGGSYNEQFF
TRBJ2-4 TRBV5-1 - - TGCGCCAGCAGCTTGGATCAAGCCAAAAACATTCAGTACTTC CASSLDQAKNIQYF
TRBJ1-1 TRBV5-1 - - TGCGCCAGCAGCCAAGGGCTCACTGAAGCTTTCTTT CASSQGLTEAFF
TRBJ2-7 TRBV27 - - TGTGCCAGCAGTTTCTCGGGCTCCTACGAGCAGTACTTC CASSFSGSYEQYF
TRBJ2-2 TRBV28 - - TGTGCCAGCAGCCTTAGACAGCCCAACACCGGGGAGCTGTTTTTT CASSLRQPNTGELFF
TRBJ1-5 TRBV3-1/TRBV3-2 - - TGTGCCAGCAGCCAGACTAGGCTCAGAGATAATCAGCCCCAGCATTTT CASSQTRLRDNQPQHF
TRBJ2-7 TRBV29-1 - - TGCAGCGTTGGAGAGCCCTACGAGCAGTACTTC CSVGEPYEQYF
TRBJ2-5 TRBV27 - - TGTGCCAGCAGCTTTGGGACGGATAGGTTCCAAGAGACCCAGTACTTC CASSFGTDRFQETQYF
TRBJ1-1 TRBV19 - - TGTGCCAGTAGTATAACACCGAACACTGAAGCTTTCTTT CASSITPNTEAFF
TRBJ1-5 TRBV5-6 - - TGTGCCAGCAGCTTTCTAGACAGCGACAATCAGCCCCAGCATTTT CASSFLDSDNQPQHF
TRBJ1-4 TRBV5-1 - - TGCGCCAGCAGAACAGGGAACGCTAATGAAAAACTGTTTTTT CASRTGNANEKLFF
TRBJ1-5 TRBV7-9 - - TGTGCCAGCAGCTTAAACCTGAATCAGCCCCAGCATTTT CASSLNLNQPQHF
TRBJ1-4 TRBV4-1 - - TGCGCCAGCAGCCCGTTACAGTCTATGCATGAAAAACTGTTTTTT CASSPLQSMHEKLFF
TRBJ2-3 TRBV11-3 - - TGTGCCAGCAGCTTAGAACGTTGGGATACTAGCACAGATACGCAGTATTTT CASSLERWDTSTDTQYF
TRBJ1-1 TRBV12-3/TRBV12-4 once TRBD1 TGTGCCAGCAGTTGGGCAGGGGGCTTAATGGCTTTCTTT CASSWAGGLMAFF
TRBJ1-5 TRBV5-5 - - TGTGCCAGCAGCTTGGCCTATATGTCCCAGGGAACTATCCGGCCCCAGCATTTT CASSLAYMSQGTIRPQHF
TRBJ1-2 TRBV30 - TRBD1 TGTGCCTGGAGATGGACAGGGGGCGCGACAAATGGCTACACCTTC CAWRWTGGATNGYTF
TRBJ2-2 TRBV6-1 - - TGTGCCAGCAGTGAGGCAGGGCCGACGAACACCGGGGAGCTGTTTTTT CASSEAGPTNTGELFF
TRBJ2-2 TRBV5-4 once - TGTGCCAGCAGTTTTCTAATCACAGGGTCGTCCGGGGAGCTGTTTTTT CASSFLITGSSGELFF
TRBJ2-3 TRBV4-1 - - TGCGCCAGCAGCCAACTATCCGCTACAGATACGCAGTATTTT CASSQLSATDTQYF